This TCR beta chain originates from a study of cytomegalovirus exposure and HLA in healthy donors. With 60 Vbeta and 13 Jbeta primers, the PCR was carried out. Libraries were prepared by immunoSEQ multiplex PCR; TCRdb keeps only in-frame clonotypes and omits some of them. The sample comprises about 130,000 clones, more than 7.5% of which are singletons, and less than 2% rests with the top ten. The junction had 8 bases not matched to a gene; V was cut back by 2 bases and J by 5 bases. The CDR3 length is 15 residues. Germline V gene data show CDR1 as SGHRS and CDR2 as YFSETQ. General study findings and limits: Altogether, 170 or so TCR beta chains were recorded as cytomegalovirus-associated. In a later analysis, HLA-C alleles had the fewest associated TCRs, DRB1 alleles the most. Among TCR sequences, most were rare, though some public TCRs appeared in many donors.

A word on this clone: Its antigen remains unknown.

V usage is TRBV5-1 and J usage is TRBJ2-7; 9 positions match TRBD1. Sequenced sample: PBMCs. This receptor was identified in a man over 45 in good health and CMV-seronegative. CDR3: CASSLSGTGLDEQYF. For the CDR3, the DNA is TGCGCCAGCAGCTTAAGCGGGACAGGGTTGGACGAGCAGTACTTC.